The 13 T cell receptor beta chains below all came from one sample that was sequenced in a study of beta chain features in type 1 diabetes. General study points: Researchers report that Type 1 diabetes patients had moderately but significantly shorter TCRB CDR3s across all four CD4+ subsets.

As every portion of the isolated RNA was reverse transcribed, the sequencing read expressed TCRB transcripts. Sequencing used immunoSEQ multiplex PCR; TCRdb keeps in-frame clones, though not all of them. This sample yields roughly 160,000 clones, of which 7.5% to 9.5% are seen a single time; under 0.65% belongs to the top ten. These TCRs are of unknown antigen specificity. Sequencing was carried out using central memory CD4+ T cells from blood. These receptors came from a woman aged 18-29 years with type 1 diabetes.

This rearrangement joins TRBV19 to TRBJ2-7; TRBD2 might be the D (6 bases). The CDR3 runs 13 residues. The ends were cut back, 4 bases at V and 2 bases at J, with 9 bases in the middle. Germline lookup yields CDR1 LNHDA and CDR2 SQIVND (reference sequence). The CDR3 spells CASSTAGTYEQYF. Here the CDR3 DNA reads TGTGCCAGTAGTACGGCGGGAACCTACGAGCAGTACTTC.

This clone appeared a single time. The chain couples TRBV12-5 to TRBJ2-7, with 15 positions matching TRBD2. This CDR3 contains 17 residues. The germline V gene encodes CDR1 LGHNT and CDR2 FRNRAP. The ends lost 5 bases at V and 6 bases at J; junction bases unmatched: 11. CDR3 residues: CASGTGTSGGLPPEQYF. In DNA form, the CDR3 reads TGTGCTAGTGGTACCGGGACTAGCGGGGGGCTACCTCCCGAGCAGTACTTC.

In its sample, this clone was seen a few times. Mismatch with germline at one junction end may stem from a read error. The chain couples TRBV7-7 to TRBJ2-1; D unclear. Looked up from germline, CDR1 is SSHAT and CDR2 is FNYEAQ (reference sequence). CDR3 length equals 13 residues. CDR3: CASSLDGYNEQFF. The CDR3 DNA reads as TGTGCTAGCAGCTTAGACGGGTACAATGAGCAGTTCTTC.

This clone was detected only a few times. The chain has TRBV10-3 and TRBJ2-3; TRBD2 aligns across 10 bases. The CDR3 contains 15 residues. The V segment lost 6 bases and the J segment 4 bases; nucleotides outside the gene matches: 7. The germline gives CDR1 ENHRY, CDR2 SYGVKD. CDR3 amino acids: CAISPAGGTSDTQYF. CDR3 DNA sequence: TGTGCCATCAGCCCAGCGGGGGGGACGTCAGATACGCAGTATTTT.

As for this clone: At one end the junction does not follow the germline gene, possibly because of a read error. The chain is built from TRBV4-1 and TRBJ2-4, with 11 bases lining up with TRBD1. The CDR3 sequence is 14 residues long. Germline loops: CDR1 MGHRA, CDR2 YSYEKL. CDR3 sequence: CASSQGRTGGDESF. DNA of the CDR3: TGCGCCAGCAGCCAGGGGAGGACAGGGGGCGATGAGTCCTTC.

This clone was counted a single time. The chain employs TRBV19 and TRBJ1-1; D possibly corresponds to TRBD1 (6 bases). V lost 3 bases and J 7 bases, leaving 9 bases between the germline ends. Per germline, CDR1 LNHDA and CDR2 SQIVND (reference sequence). The CDR3 totals 12 residues. The CDR3 reads CASSMTRGEAFF. The DNA for the CDR3 is TGTGCCAGTAGTATGACCAGGGGTGAAGCTTTCTTT.

The chain couples TRBV27 to TRBJ2-2; D ambiguous. The germline CDR1 and CDR2 sequences are MNHEY and SMNVEV (reference sequence). The CDR3 covers 16 residues. V lost 5 bases and J lost 0, with 13 bases in between. Here the CDR3 reads CASSRGALANTGELFF. In nucleotides, the CDR3 is TGTGCCAGCAGTCGAGGCGCCCTAGCGAACACCGGGGAGCTGTTTTTT.

This clone was picked up a small number of times. The rearrangement joins TRBV6-5 to TRBJ2-4; 8 bases agree with TRBD2. The CDR3 is 14 residues long. J was trimmed by 6 bases and V by 6 bases; bases with no gene match: 7. CDR1 is MNHEY, CDR2 SVGAGI, per germline. The CDR3: CASSKAGALNIQYF. The CDR3 DNA is TGTGCCAGCAGCAAAGCGGGGGCCTTAAACATTCAGTACTTC.

The chain couples TRBV11-3 to TRBJ2-1; TRBD1 matches at 9 bases. The CDR3 is 16 residues long. With 5 bases clipped from V and 7 bases from J, the junction kept 12 bases outside the gene matches. Germline V gene lookup returns CDR1 SGHNT and CDR2 YENEEA. CDR3 loop: CASSLLTGGARNEQFF. The DNA for the CDR3 is TGTGCCAGCAGCCTTCTCACAGGGGGCGCCCGAAATGAGCAGTTCTTC.

The J gene is TRBJ2-2, the V gene TRBV5-4; perhaps TRBD1 as D (6 bases). Between the trimmed V and J ends, which lost 7 bases and 2 bases, there was a span of 12 bases. Germline-derived CDR1 and CDR2 are SGHNT and YYREEE (reference sequence). This CDR3 is 14 amino acids long. Here the CDR3 reads CASGRDTNTGELFF. CDR3 sequence (DNA): TGTGCCAGCGGCCGGGACACCAACACCGGGGAGCTGTTTTTT.

The CDR3 loop is CASSLIMRGQGEAFF. The CDR3 bases are TGTGCCAGCAGCTTAATTATGAGGGGGCAGGGTGAAGCTTTCTTT. This chain links TRBV7-2 with TRBJ1-1; 7 nucleotides match TRBD1. Germline CDR1 reads SGHTA; CDR2 reads FQGNSA. The junction had 10 bases not matched to a gene; V was cut back by 2 bases and J by 7 bases. The CDR3 is 15 residues long.

This clone appeared many times. J is TRBJ2-1 and V is TRBV5-4; perhaps TRBD1 as D (5 bases). The germline V and J ends were trimmed by 4 bases and 9 bases, with 8 bases remaining between them. The CDR3 is 11 residues long. Germline values: CDR1 SGHNT, CDR2 YYREEE (reference sequence). The CDR3 nucleotides are TGTGCCAGCAGCATCGACAGTGAGCAGTTCTTC. Amino acids: CASSIDSEQFF.

This clone appeared a few times. The V gene is TRBV5-1, the J gene TRBJ1-2, with TRBD1 matching over 8 bases. V lost 0 bases and J lost 3; bases outside the gene matches: 16. This CDR3 contains 19 residues. Germline V CDR1 and CDR2: SGHRS, YFSETQ. The CDR3 loop is CASSLARGAGGRRYYGYTF. In DNA form, the CDR3 reads TGCGCCAGCAGCTTGGCACGCGGGGCAGGGGGCAGAAGATACTATGGCTACACCTTC.